This passage covers 30 T cell receptor beta chains from one sample sequenced in a study of blood T cell repertoires in COVID-19. Only in-frame clones appear in the TCRdb table, and some are missing; sequencing was by immunoSEQ multiplex PCR. The sample gives about 200,000 clones, over 75% of which show up once; 13% is in the top ten. The sample comprised peripheral blood. These receptors were taken from a human donor in a cohort sampled during active COVID-19.

This chain links TRBV18 with TRBJ2-1; 10 nucleotides agree with TRBD1. The CDR3 is 14 amino acids. V lost 4 bases to trimming and J lost 6 bases; unmatched junction nucleotides: 3. Germline CDR1 reads KGHSH; CDR2 reads LQKENI. The CDR3 spells CASSRDRGINEQFF. The CDR3 nucleotides read TGTGCCAGCTCACGGGACAGGGGAATCAATGAGCAGTTCTTC. The full variable domain, completed using reference TRBV18 and TRBJ2-1, is NAGVMQNPRHLVRRRGQEARLRCSPMKGHSHVYWYRQLPEEGLKFMVYLQKENIIDESGMPKERFSAEFPKEGPSILRIQQVVRGDSAAYFCASSRDRGINEQFFGPGTRLTVL.

V usage is TRBV3-1 (or the pseudogene TRBV3-2) and J usage is TRBJ2-1; 16 bases are shared with TRBD2. V gave up 4 bases and J gave up 10 bases; unmatched junction bases: 10. The CDR3 runs 17 residues. Germline values: CDR1 LGHDT, CDR2 YNNKEL (reference sequence). The chain's CDR3 is CASSPPAGTSGRGEQFF. The CDR3 nucleotides are TGTGCCAGCAGCCCCCCGGCCGGGACTAGCGGGAGGGGGGAGCAGTTCTTC.

Only one count was recorded for this clone. The chain recombines TRBV7-6 with TRBJ2-3; perhaps TRBD2 as D (6 bases). Trimming shortened V by 3 bases and J by 2 bases, and 12 bases separated the two germline ends. This CDR3 has 15 residues. Per the germline V gene, CDR1 is SGHVS and CDR2 is FNYEAQ. The DNA of the CDR3 is TGTGCCAGCAGCTTGTCGGGGGAGGACACAGATACGCAGTATTTT. This encodes CASSLSGEDTDTQYF.

V usage is TRBV12-3 or TRBV12-4 and J usage is TRBJ2-1, with a weak D call TRBD1 (6 bases). The CDR3 sequence is 13 residues long. The germline V and J ends were trimmed by 7 bases and 8 bases, with 15 bases remaining between them. CDR3 residues: CASNPGAWDEQFF. In DNA, the CDR3 is TGTGCCAGCAACCCAGGGGCTTGGGATGAGCAGTTCTTC.

The rearrangement joins TRBV20-1 to TRBJ1-5; D gene ambiguous. The germline gives CDR1 DFQATT, CDR2 SNEGSKA (reference sequence). V dropped 5 bases and J dropped 4 bases, with 6 bases sitting between them. The CDR3 is made up of 11 amino acids. The CDR3 bases are TGCAGTGCTCGCAGAAATCAGCCCCAGCATTTT. It yields the protein CSARRNQPQHF.

The chain uses TRBV16 and TRBJ1-1, with a weak D call TRBD1 (5 bases). The ends were cut back, 4 bases at V and 2 bases at J, with 14 bases in the middle. Per the germline V gene, CDR1 is KGHSY and CDR2 is FQNENV. The CDR3 length is 15 residues. The DNA for the CDR3 is TGTGCCAGCAGCCCCTTTTGGGGGGGAAACACTGAAGCTTTCTTT. Protein sequence: CASSPFWGGNTEAFF.

This clone was seen more than once but under ten times. The V and J genes are TRBV2 and TRBJ2-7; no reliable D call. The CDR3 runs 14 residues. V lost 2 bases and J 3 bases, leaving 11 bases between the germline ends. CDR1 is SNHLY and CDR2 is FYNNEI in the germline V gene. DNA of the CDR3: TGTGCCAGCAGTGAAAACCATCGAGGCTACGAGCAGTACTTC. This gives the protein CASSENHRGYEQYF. Filled out from reference TRBV2 and TRBJ2-7, the complete variable domain reads EPEVTQTPSHQVTQMGQEVILRCVPISNHLYFYWYRQILGQKVEFLVSFYNNEISEKSEIFDDQFSVERPDGSNFTLKIRSTKLEDSAMYFCASSENHRGYEQYFGPGTRLTVT.

The rearrangement joins TRBV6-5 to TRBJ2-1; 8 bases align to TRBD1. Unmatched junction bases numbered 2, after V lost 7 bases and J lost 6 bases. The CDR3 spans 12 residues. In germline, CDR1 is MNHEY, CDR2 SVGAGI. CDR3 protein: CASNTGGNEQFF. CDR3 nucleotide sequence: TGTGCCAGCAACACAGGGGGCAATGAGCAGTTCTTC.

The chain carries TRBV12-3 or TRBV12-4 and TRBJ2-5, with D perhaps matching TRBD1 (5 bases). With 3 bases removed from V and 1 base from J, the gap between germline ends came to 6 bases. CDR3 size: 13 residues. The CDR3, as DNA: TGTGCCAGCAGTTTGCAGGGCCAAGAGACCCAGTACTTC. Protein sequence: CASSLQGQETQYF.

Here the CDR3 reads CASSLGVDSANTGELFF. The CDR3 coding sequence is TGTGCCAGCAGCTTAGGCGTCGACAGCGCTAACACCGGGGAGCTGTTTTTT. The chain links TRBV7-6 to TRBJ2-2; tentatively, D is TRBD1 (5 bases). Germline V gene sequence: CDR1 SGHVS, CDR2 FNYEAQ. V lost 1 base and J 2 bases, leaving 14 bases between the germline ends. The CDR3 is made up of 17 amino acids.

This chain links TRBV10-3 with TRBJ2-4, with D uncertain. This CDR3 has 13 amino acids. Germline V gene sequence: CDR1 ENHRY, CDR2 SYGVKD. With 0 bases removed from V and 5 bases from J, the gap between germline ends came to 5 bases. The CDR3 protein is CAISESAENIQYF. The CDR3 DNA is TGTGCCATCAGTGAGTCGGCGGAAAACATTCAGTACTTC.

The chain carries TRBV4-1 and TRBJ2-5; 7 nucleotides match TRBD2. Trimming removed 2 bases from V and 2 bases from J; junction bases left unmatched: 5. The CDR3 has 15 residues. Germline CDR1 is MGHRA and CDR2 is YSYEKL. This chain's CDR3 is CASSQPLAEQETQYF. The CDR3, as DNA: TGCGCCAGCAGCCAACCCCTAGCGGAGCAAGAGACCCAGTACTTC.

Only a few counts were recorded for this clone. The chain recombines TRBV11-2 with TRBJ1-5; D is uncertain. The CDR3 is 13 amino acids. Trimming shortened V by 0 bases and J by 7 bases, and 7 bases separated the two germline ends. Germline loops: CDR1 SGHAT, CDR2 FQNNGV. The CDR3 coding sequence is TGTGCCAGCAGCTTAGAACCGGGACAGCCCCAGCATTTT. It encodes CASSLEPGQPQHF.

This chain uses TRBV28 with TRBJ2-7, with 9 bases fitting TRBD1. With 4 bases clipped from V and 3 bases from J, the junction kept 7 bases outside the gene matches. In germline, CDR1 is MDHEN, CDR2 SYDVKM. The CDR3 spans 15 residues. CDR3 residues: CASSSPGGQGYEQYF. CDR3 in DNA: TGTGCCAGCAGTTCCCCCGGGGGACAGGGCTACGAGCAGTACTTC.

This clone was seen a single time. The chain employs TRBV10-3 and TRBJ1-3; 7 bases match TRBD1. With 6 bases clipped from V and 4 bases from J, the junction kept 9 bases outside the gene matches. Germline lookup yields CDR1 ENHRY and CDR2 SYGVKD. The CDR3 has 15 amino acids. The CDR3 DNA sequence: TGTGCCATCAGGGAGGACAGGTCAGGGGGAAACACCATATATTTT. Encoded protein: CAIREDRSGGNTIYF.

As to this clone: One junction end does not reproduce the germline sequence, and a read error may be involved. The chain is built from TRBV5-5 and TRBJ2-5; no definite D call. Germline CDR1 reads SGHKS; CDR2 reads YYEKEE (reference sequence). This CDR3 has 13 residues. CDR3 protein: CASSLSYQETQYF. The CDR3 DNA is TGTGCCAGCAGCTTGAGTTACCAGGAGACCCAGTACTTC.

In DNA form, the CDR3 reads TGTGCCAGCAGCTTAGTGGGGGCTTCCTACAATGAGCAGTTCTTC. It is translated as CASSLVGASYNEQFF. The V and J genes are TRBV7-2 and TRBJ2-1; possibly TRBD1 for D (6 bases). The V end was cut by 1 base, the J end by 1 base, with 8 bases between. From germline, CDR1 is SGHTA and CDR2 FQGNSA. The CDR3 spans 15 residues.

The chain combines TRBV10-3 with TRBJ1-6; possibly TRBD1 for D (5 bases). Looked up from germline, CDR1 is ENHRY and CDR2 is SYGVKD. This CDR3 contains 12 residues. With 4 bases removed from V and 10 bases from J, the gap between germline ends came to 8 bases. CDR3 coding DNA: TGTGCCATCAGTGGGGGCAACTCACCCCTCCACTTT. Protein sequence: CAISGGNSPLHF.

The J gene is TRBJ2-2, the V gene TRBV11-3; perhaps TRBD1 as D (5 bases). The V gene lost 5 bases and the J gene lost 5 bases, with 15 bases spanning the gap. This CDR3 spans 15 amino acids. Germline CDR1 is SGHNT and CDR2 is YENEEA. CDR3 in amino acids: CASSNLVRDTGELFF. DNA of the CDR3: TGTGCCAGCAGCAATCTAGTCAGGGATACCGGGGAGCTGTTTTTT.

This sequence joins TRBV11-3 and TRBJ2-3, with 7 nucleotides matching TRBD2. Losses at the gene ends were 0 bases for V and 3 bases for J; bases not matched to a gene: 3. The CDR3 runs 15 residues. Germline CDR1 is SGHNT and CDR2 is YENEEA. DNA of the CDR3: TGTGCCAGCAGCTTAGATATTAGCGGGACAGATACGCAGTATTTT. Its translation is CASSLDISGTDTQYF.

The gene calls are TRBV27 and TRBJ2-5; 8 bases are shared with TRBD1. After removal of 5 bases from V and 4 bases from J, the junction contained 9 bases not matched to a gene. The CDR3 has 15 amino acids. CDR1 and CDR2 from the germline V gene are MNHEY and SMNVEV (reference sequence). CDR3 amino acids: CASSLLTGGGETQYF. The CDR3 DNA reads as TGTGCCAGCAGTCTCCTCACAGGGGGAGGAGAGACCCAGTACTTC.

V is TRBV19 and J is TRBJ2-5; TRBD2 aligns across 12 bases. The CDR3 runs 13 residues. Trimming removed 10 bases from V and 6 bases from J; junction bases left unmatched: 6. Looked up from germline, CDR1 is LNHDA and CDR2 is SQIVND (reference sequence). The CDR3 DNA follows: TGTGCCACGATGACTAGCGGGAGTAAGACCCAGTACTTC. Translated, it gives CATMTSGSKTQYF. Variable domain in full (rest from reference TRBV19 and TRBJ2-5): DGGITQSPKYLFRKEGQNVTLSCEQNLNHDAMYWYRQDPGQGLRLIYYSQIVNDFQKGDIAEGYSVSREKKESFPLTVTSAQKNPTAFYLCATMTSGSKTQYFGPGTRLLVL.

This chain uses TRBV7-3 with TRBJ2-3; 7 bases line up with TRBD2. This CDR3 comprises 14 residues. CDR1 is SGHTA and CDR2 is FQGTGA in the germline V gene. V gave up 5 bases and J gave up 3 bases; unmatched junction bases: 5. The DNA of the CDR3 is TGTGCCAGCAGCGGTATGGGAGGGACAGATACGCAGTATTTT. Translated: CASSGMGGTDTQYF.

J is TRBJ1-5 and V is TRBV19; TRBD1 aligns across 8 bases. The CDR3 length is 14 residues. With V trimmed by 7 bases and J by 2 bases, 4 bases remained unmatched. Per germline, CDR1 LNHDA and CDR2 SQIVND (reference sequence). The CDR3 DNA is TGTGCCAGTACCTGGGGACAGGGCAATCAGCCCCAGCATTTT. Encoded protein: CASTWGQGNQPQHF.

CDR3 region: CASMQAGGTDTQYF. The CDR3 DNA sequence: TGTGCCAGCATGCAGGCAGGGGGCACAGATACGCAGTATTTT. The chain employs TRBV2 and TRBJ2-3; the D gene is possibly TRBD1 (6 bases). The CDR3 contains 14 residues. The germline V gene encodes CDR1 SNHLY and CDR2 FYNNEI. V lost 7 bases and J 1 base, leaving 12 bases between the germline ends. The complete variable domain, with remaining parts taken from reference TRBV2 and TRBJ2-3, reads EPEVTQTPSHQVTQMGQEVILRCVPISNHLYFYWYRQILGQKVEFLVSFYNNEISEKSEIFDDQFSVERPDGSNFTLKIRSTKLEDSAMYFCASMQAGGTDTQYFGPGTRLTVL.

This clone was picked up one time. The CDR3 here is CATGAGTGRNEQFF. CDR3 DNA: TGTGCCACCGGGGCCGGGACAGGGAGGAATGAGCAGTTCTTC. The V gene is TRBV9, the J gene TRBJ2-1; 9 nucleotides align to TRBD1. Unmatched junction bases numbered 11, after V lost 9 bases and J lost 7 bases. This CDR3 contains 14 residues. From germline, CDR1 is SGDLS and CDR2 YYNGEE.

The V and J genes are TRBV5-1 and TRBJ2-7; possible D gene TRBD1, 5 bases. CDR1 is SGHRS and CDR2 is YFSETQ in the germline V gene. V gave up 3 bases and J gave up 5 bases, with 15 bases separating them. CDR3 length: 14 amino acids. CDR3: CASSSMGQFDEQYF. The CDR3 nucleotides read TGCGCCAGCAGCTCCATGGGGCAGTTCGACGAGCAGTACTTC.

This clone was found once. The gene calls are TRBV5-1 and TRBJ2-3; D unresolved. In germline, CDR1 is SGHRS, CDR2 YFSETQ. The CDR3 spans 14 residues. V lost 2 bases to trimming and J lost 2 bases, with 9 bases between them. CDR3 region: CASSLLEPTDTQYF. The CDR3 DNA sequence: TGCGCCAGCAGCTTACTTGAGCCCACAGATACGCAGTATTTT. Using reference TRBV5-1 and TRBJ2-3 for the parts outside the CDR3, the full variable domain is KAGVTQTPRYLIKTRGQQVTLSCSPISGHRSVSWYQQTPGQGLQFLFEYFSETQRNKGNFPGRFSGRQFSNSRSEMNVSTLELGDSALYLCASSLLEPTDTQYFGPGTRLTVL.

This sequence joins TRBV6-5 and TRBJ2-7; D unclear. The V end lost 11 bases, the J end lost 6 bases, and 11 bases lay between the germline ends. From germline, CDR1 is MNHEY and CDR2 SVGAGI. This CDR3 is 10 amino acids long. Here the CDR3 DNA reads TGTGCCGCGGAGTTTGGCGAGCAGTACTTC. Amino acids: CAAEFGEQYF.

The chain joins TRBV25-1 to TRBJ2-5, with D perhaps matching TRBD1 (6 bases). The germline V and J ends were trimmed by 7 bases and 3 bases, with 24 bases remaining between them. The CDR3 runs to 17 residues. Germline loops: CDR1 MGHDK, CDR2 SYGVNS. CDR3 in DNA: TGTGCCAGCAAGAGGGGGTTAGGGAATGCAGTGGAAGAGACCCAGTACTTC. It translates to CASKRGLGNAVEETQYF.